The clone carrying this TCR beta chain was seen a single time. The data derive from a study of blood T cell repertoires in COVID-19. Study-level information: Sites in the United States, Italy and Spain provided acute and convalescent COVID-19 samples.

Per germline, CDR1 LGHDT and CDR2 YNNKEL (reference sequence). V shed 0 bases and J shed 7 bases, with 17 bases lying between them. This CDR3 has 16 residues. Using immunoSEQ multiplex PCR, the repertoire was profiled, and TCRdb retains in-frame clones only, with some absent. The sample carries 200,000 to 250,000 clones, around 84% recorded once. Sample: peripheral blood. This sequence originates from a man aged 25 to 40 with active or convalescent COVID-19. The chain has TRBV3-1 (or the pseudogene TRBV3-2) and TRBJ2-3, with TRBD2 as a possible D gene (5 bases). The CDR3 bases are TGTGCCAGCAGCCAAGATGGGGTAGGAGGAACATATACGCAGTATTTT. Protein product: CASSQDGVGGTYTQYF.